These T cell receptor beta chains were read from a single sample in a study of blood T cell repertoires in COVID-19. The assay was immunoSEQ multiplex PCR, and TCRdb's table has in-frame clones only and misses some. The profile shows 150,000 to 200,000 clones, around 85% of them singletons. The sequencing input was peripheral blood. All receptors derive from a man aged 70-80 years with active or convalescent COVID-19. Both conserved end residues are part of each CDR3. Each record gives: D gene, J gene, V gene, CDR3 protein, CDR3 DNA. D genes are given only for firm matches.

TRBD2,TRBJ2-1,TRBV5-1,CASSLVIRSSGSNEQFF,TGCGCCAGCAGCTTGGTTATTCGGTCTAGCGGGAGCAATGAGCAGTTCTTC
TRBD1,TRBJ2-1,TRBV29-1,CSVDLRGQGAGQFF,TGCAGCGTTGATCTCCGGGGACAGGGGGCTGGGCAGTTCTTC
.,TRBJ2-5,TRBV5-1,CASSFGGIQETQYF,TGCGCCAGCAGTTTTGGCGGGATCCAAGAGACCCAGTACTTC
TRBD1,TRBJ2-3,TRBV28,CASSLYDRADTQYF,TGTGCCAGCAGTTTATACGACAGGGCAGATACGCAGTATTTT
.,TRBJ2-1,TRBV28,CASSSWGTLYNEQFF,TGTGCCAGCAGTTCTTGGGGGACATTATACAATGAGCAGTTCTTC
.,TRBJ1-3,TRBV30,CAWSVGEQMTGNTIYF,TGTGCCTGGAGTGTCGGGGAGCAGATGACTGGAAACACCATATATTTT
.,TRBJ2-3,TRBV5-1,CASSLGSGTDTQYF,TGCGCCAGCAGCTTGGGAAGCGGCACAGATACGCAGTATTTT
TRBD1,TRBJ1-4,TRBV30,CAWSAWTGKDEKLFF,TGTGCCTGGAGTGCCTGGACAGGGAAAGATGAAAAACTGTTTTTT
.,TRBJ1-5,TRBV30,CAWSTPGKNSNQPQHF,TGTGCCTGGAGTACTCCGGGGAAGAATAGCAATCAGCCCCAGCATTTT
TRBD2,TRBJ2-3,TRBV3-1/TRBV3-2,CASSLAGGWEDTQYF,TGTGCCAGCAGTCTAGCGGGGGGGTGGGAAGATACGCAGTATTTT
TRBD1,TRBJ2-1,TRBV27,CASSLGFLGGRWNEQFF,TGTGCCAGCAGTTTAGGCTTTTTAGGGGGCCGTTGGAATGAGCAGTTCTTC
.,TRBJ2-7,TRBV29-1,CSVVGLPTYEQYF,TGCAGCGTTGTTGGACTACCAACCTACGAGCAGTACTTC